Following are 3 T cell receptor beta chains from one sample sequenced in a study of shared clonotypes between healthy human individuals. The protocol was immunoSEQ multiplex PCR, while the TCRdb copy is restricted to in-frame clones and leaves out a portion. The table shows around 350,000 clones, with around four fifths occurring only once. The sample was memory CD4+ T cells sorted from blood. As for subset: CD45RA-negative fraction. The receptors here all came from a young man in good health.

The chain has TRBV6-6 and TRBJ1-1; D remains ambiguous. Germline lookup yields CDR1 MNHNY and CDR2 SVGAGI (reference sequence). This CDR3 spans 14 amino acids. V gave up 6 bases and J gave up 3 bases, with 14 bases separating them. The CDR3 bases are TGTGCCAGCAGACCCGGGCCCTTCGACACTGAAGCTTTCTTT. Amino acids: CASRPGPFDTEAFF.

This clone was picked up one time. CDR3 nucleotides: TGTGCCTGGAGTACTGGGGATTTGGGCAATCAGCCCCAGCATTTT. It encodes CAWSTGDLGNQPQHF. The J gene is TRBJ1-5, the V gene TRBV30; D gene uncertain. The CDR3 spans 15 residues. Trimming cost V 2 bases and J 2 bases, with 13 bases left between them. Looked up from germline, CDR1 is GTSNPN and CDR2 is SVGIG (reference sequence).

The V gene is TRBV10-2, the J gene TRBJ2-7; D is unresolved. The germline V and J ends were trimmed by 6 bases and 6 bases, with 9 bases remaining between them. The CDR3 consists of 11 residues. Germline V gene sequence: CDR1 WSHSY, CDR2 SAAADI. The CDR3 region is CASSPTFEQYF. As DNA, the CDR3 is TGCGCCAGCAGCCCTACGTTCGAGCAGTACTTC.